Listed below are T cell receptor beta chains from one sample, sequenced in a study of T-cell memory formation after mild COVID-19. In TCRdb, the 5' RACE reads were re-called with MiXCR into one record per CDR3 protein. The sample contains 500,000 to 550,000 distinct CDR3 sequences, about 20% of which appear only once. The sample was PBMCs or a T cell subset sorted from them (not recorded which). The receptors shown here come from an adult woman who had mild COVID-19 (a few samples of this study predate the infection). Cell type and time point are not known. Each CDR3 is given with its conserved first and last residue. A D gene is named only where the DNA matches it firmly. Expanded clones are given a class, and other clones once, few, many or no size at all.

J gene | clone size | V gene | D gene | CDR3 protein | CDR3 DNA
TRBJ2-5 | few | TRBV7-2 | NA | CASSLGQSETQYF | TGTGCCAGCAGCTTAGGACAGTCAGAGACCCAGTACTTC
TRBJ1-2 | NA | TRBV24-1 | NA | CATGWTGGYTF | TGTGCCACGGGGTGGACTGGGGGCTACACCTTC
TRBJ2-3 | few | TRBV30 | NA | CAWSAYRATDTQYF | TGTGCCTGGAGTGCCTACCGGGCTACGGATACGCAGTATTTT
TRBJ1-5 | many | TRBV9 | NA | CASSVGSNQPQHF | TGTGCCAGCAGCGTAGGCAGCAATCAGCCCCAGCATTTT
TRBJ1-1 | NA | TRBV10-3 | NA | CAIGRAGGTEAFF | TGTGCCATCGGTCGCGCGGGAGGCACTGAAGCTTTCTTT
TRBJ1-1 | few | TRBV11-2 | NA | CASGFSETEAFF | TGTGCCAGCGGATTCTCAGAGACTGAAGCTTTCTTT
TRBJ2-5 | NA | TRBV12-3/TRBV12-4 | TRBD2 | CASSLGGLAEETQYF | TGTGCCAGCAGTCTTGGGGGACTAGCGGAAGAGACCCAGTACTTC
TRBJ2-6 | many | TRBV15 | NA | CATSRDLGVLDPGANVLTF | TGTGCCACCAGCAGAGATCTGGGGGTACTTGATCCCGGGGCCAACGTCCTGACTTTC
TRBJ2-7 | few | TRBV7-9 | TRBD1 | CASSHRDRQRVF | TGTGCCAGCAGCCACCGGGACAGGCAAAGGGTCTTC
TRBJ2-5 | few | TRBV15 | NA | CATSFPGGDARETQYF | TGTGCCACCAGCTTCCCAGGTGGGGACGCAAGAGAGACCCAGTACTTC
TRBJ2-3 | NA | TRBV2 | TRBD2 | CASSNSGGRTDTQYF | TGTGCCAGCAGTAATAGCGGGGGGCGCACAGATACGCAGTATTTT
TRBJ1-1 | NA | TRBV13 | TRBD1 | CASSYRGQGATEAFF | TGTGCCAGCAGCTATAGAGGACAGGGGGCCACTGAAGCTTTCTTT
TRBJ2-7 | NA | TRBV12-3/TRBV12-4 | NA | CASSFHGGAYEQYF | TGTGCCAGCAGTTTTCACGGGGGCGCGTACGAGCAGTACTTC
TRBJ2-2 | few | TRBV11-2 | NA | CASSLVRESGELFF | TGTGCCAGCAGCTTAGTTCGGGAGTCCGGGGAGCTGTTTTTT
TRBJ1-4 | few | TRBV7-8 | NA | CASSSARTTTNEKLFF | TGTGCCAGCAGCTCCGCCAGGACAACAACTAATGAAAAACTGTTTTTT
TRBJ2-2 | once | TRBV24-1 | NA | CATSDFSGGELFF | TGTGCCACCAGTGATTTCAGTGGCGGGGAGCTGTTTTTT
TRBJ2-5 | NA | TRBV7-9 | NA | CASSRGSRGERETQYF | TGTGCCAGCAGCCGTGGGTCGAGAGGGGAGCGCGAGACCCAGTACTTC
TRBJ2-6 | few | TRBV23-1 | NA | CASSPNRILAGGANVLTF | TGCGCCAGCAGTCCTAACCGGATCTTGGCCGGAGGGGCCAACGTCCTGACTTTC
TRBJ1-5 | NA | TRBV24-1 | NA | CATSGSGYQPQHF | TGTGCCACCAGTGGGTCTGGTTATCAGCCCCAGCATTTT
TRBJ1-4 | NA | TRBV5-1 | TRBD1 | CASSGGQVGTNEKLFF | TGCGCCAGCAGCGGTGGACAGGTGGGAACTAATGAAAAACTGTTTTTT
TRBJ2-1 | many | TRBV9 | NA | CASSAQQGHDGYNEQFF | TGTGCCAGCAGCGCCCAGCAGGGACATGATGGTTACAATGAGCAGTTCTTC
TRBJ1-1 | NA | TRBV2 | NA | CASSEVVKGLNTEAFF | TGTGCCAGCAGTGAAGTGGTAAAGGGCCTCAACACTGAAGCTTTCTTT
TRBJ2-3 | few | TRBV20-1 | TRBD1 | CSARGVYVGGRTDTQYF | TGCAGTGCTAGAGGGGTTTATGTAGGGGGCAGGACAGATACGCAGTATTTT
TRBJ2-6 | NA | TRBV29-1 | NA | CSVAPRRGSGANVLTF | TGCAGCGTTGCTCCTAGGAGGGGCTCTGGGGCCAACGTCCTGACTTTC
TRBJ1-2 | NA | TRBV30 | NA | CAWSVPPIKGYGYTF | TGTGCCTGGAGTGTACCCCCCATCAAGGGCTATGGCTACACCTTC
TRBJ1-4 | NA | TRBV7-9 | NA | CASRAQPGRANEKLFF | TGTGCCAGCAGAGCTCAACCGGGACGGGCTAATGAAAAACTGTTTTTT
TRBJ2-3 | NA | TRBV5-1 | TRBD1 | CASSNLDRVADTQYF | TGCGCCAGCAGCAACTTGGACAGGGTGGCAGATACGCAGTATTTT
TRBJ2-1 | few | TRBV20-1 | TRBD1 | CSARPGTGAYNEQFF | TGCAGTGCTAGACCAGGGACAGGGGCCTACAATGAGCAGTTCTTC
TRBJ1-3 | few | TRBV18 | TRBD1 | CASSPRNRGLVGNTIYF | TGTGCCAGCTCACCACGGAACAGGGGGCTTGTTGGAAACACCATATATTTT
TRBJ2-5 | NA | TRBV5-6 | NA | CASSGTSWETQYF | TGTGCCAGCAGCGGTACTAGTTGGGAGACCCAGTACTTC
TRBJ2-2 | many | TRBV10-3 | NA | CASKEGEVTGELFF | TGTGCCTCCAAGGAAGGGGAAGTCACCGGGGAGCTGTTTTTT
TRBJ2-1 | NA | TRBV7-8 | TRBD1 | CASSLGQGDEQFF | TGTGCCAGCAGCTTAGGTCAGGGGGATGAGCAGTTCTTC